This T cell receptor beta chain appears in the sequencing data of a study of T cell responses to AZD1222 COVID-19 vaccine. The V gene lost 5 bases and the J gene lost 7 bases, with 15 bases spanning the gap. The CDR3 runs to 14 residues. Germline loops: CDR1 SGHDT, CDR2 YYEEEE. This table comes from immunoSEQ multiplex PCR, and its TCRdb copy is limited to in-frame clones, with some not included. The table lists approximately 67,000 clones, 83% of them singletons. The gene calls are TRBV5-6 and TRBJ2-2; D may be TRBD2 (6 bases). The source material was peripheral blood, sampled 28 days after the second AZD1222 dose. The source of this sequence is an adult who received the AZD1222 COVID-19 vaccine. The CDR3 reads CASSPLVGGGELFF. The CDR3 DNA sequence: TGTGCCAGCAGTCCCTTGGTGGGAGGCGGGGAGCTGTTTTTT. The complete variable domain, with remaining parts taken from reference TRBV5-6 and TRBJ2-2, reads DAGVTQSPTHLIKTRGQQVTLRCSPKSGHDTVSWYQQALGQGPQFIFQYYEEEERQRGNFPDRFSGHQFPNYSSELNVNALLLGDSALYLCASSPLVGGGELFFGEGSRLTVL.